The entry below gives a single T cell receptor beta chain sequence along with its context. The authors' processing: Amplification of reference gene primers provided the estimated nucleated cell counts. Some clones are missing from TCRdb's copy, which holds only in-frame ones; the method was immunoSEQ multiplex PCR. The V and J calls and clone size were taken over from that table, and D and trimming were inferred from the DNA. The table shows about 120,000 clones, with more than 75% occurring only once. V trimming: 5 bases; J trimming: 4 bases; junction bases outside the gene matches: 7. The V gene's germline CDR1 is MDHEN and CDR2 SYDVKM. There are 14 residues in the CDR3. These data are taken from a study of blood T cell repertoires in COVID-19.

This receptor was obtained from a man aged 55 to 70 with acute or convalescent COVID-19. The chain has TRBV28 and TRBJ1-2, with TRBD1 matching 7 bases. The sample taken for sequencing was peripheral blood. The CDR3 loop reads CASSPPTGSYGYTF. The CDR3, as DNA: TGTGCCAGCAGTCCACCGACAGGGAGCTATGGCTACACCTTC.